The 13 T cell receptor beta chains listed next were all sequenced from one sample in a study of response to subunit inactivated influenza vaccine (dated by TCRdb to 2016 to 2019). Library preparation employed RT-PCR. The listed sequencing device is Illumina HiSeq 2500. Starting from the raw public reads, TCRdb applied fastp trimming at Q25, assembled clones with MiXCR and retained in-frame beta chains. For every CDR3 protein sequence, its rows merge into one entry that carries the most common genes and DNA. This sample gives roughly 620,000 distinct CDR3 sequences in total; around 11% of them show up just once. 11% of the sample is taken by the ten largest. These same data were also listed under a study on T cells expressing NK-cell markers. From the second report: The TCR beta cDNA libraries were made using 5'RACE template switching, a step that added both a universal primer site and unique molecular identifiers.

The source material was PBMCs from blood, sampled on the day of vaccination. The origin of the receptors is a man aged 45-65 years who received an inactivated influenza vaccine. Donor details come from another sample of the same person, matched by shared clones.

V gene TRBV12-3 or TRBV12-4 combines with J gene TRBJ1-2, with D perhaps TRBD1 (5 bases). With 3 bases removed from V and 0 bases from J, the gap between germline ends came to 11 bases. The CDR3 spans 15 residues. This CDR3 is CASSFLGQANYGYTF. CDR3 sequence (DNA): TGTGCCAGCAGTTTCTTAGGACAAGCTAACTATGGCTACACCTTC.

This sequence joins TRBV4-3 and TRBJ2-5, with 8 bases fitting TRBD1. The trim removed 0 bases at V and 4 bases at J, leaving 10 bases unmatched. The CDR3 is 17 amino acids. CDR1 and CDR2 from the germline V gene are LGHNA and YSLEER. The CDR3 bases are TGCGCCAGCAGCCAAGATAGAAACAGGGGGTTGTCAGAGACCCAGTACTTC. This sequence encodes CASSQDRNRGLSETQYF.

This clonotype was recorded a few times. The chain combines TRBV20-1 with TRBJ2-7; weak D call: TRBD1 (6 bases). In germline, CDR1 is DFQATT, CDR2 SNEGSKA (reference sequence). The CDR3 totals 13 residues. Between the trimmed V and J ends, which lost 4 bases and 6 bases, there was a span of 16 bases. The CDR3 DNA sequence: TGCAGTGCTAATAAAGCAGGGGCCGGCGAGCAGTACTTC. Translating gives CSANKAGAGEQYF.

The table lists this clonotype with many counts. The chain links TRBV20-1 to TRBJ1-1, with D hard to call. V was cut by 3 bases and J by 0 bases, with 8 bases left in between. The CDR3 loop spans 13 amino acids. Germline V gives CDR1 DFQATT, CDR2 SNEGSKA (reference sequence). The CDR3 DNA reads TGCAGTGCTAGGGGTAGCTTGAACACTGAAGCTTTCTTT. It specifies CSARGSLNTEAFF.

This clonotype was seen many times. The CDR3 bases are TGTGCCAGCAGTTTTAGGAGGCGGGTTGGCGAGCAGTACTTC. This codes for CASSFRRRVGEQYF. The chain recombines TRBV12-3 or TRBV12-4 with TRBJ2-7, with a tentative D call TRBD2 (5 bases). The CDR3 has 14 residues. V dropped 3 bases and J dropped 6 bases, with 15 bases sitting between them.

The chain's CDR3 is CASSEIPQETQYF. The CDR3 coding sequence is TGTGCCAGCAGTGAAATACCCCAAGAGACCCAGTACTTC. The V gene is TRBV6-1, the J gene TRBJ2-5, with D hard to call. The CDR3 is made up of 13 amino acids. V lost 2 bases and J 1 base, leaving 5 bases between the germline ends. Germline CDR1 MNHNS, CDR2 SASEGT.

This clonotype has only a few counts. The V gene is TRBV5-1, the J gene TRBJ2-7; TRBD1 is a possible D gene (6 bases). Germline V gene lookup returns CDR1 SGHRS and CDR2 YFSETQ. This CDR3 has 15 amino acids. Deletions cut 3 bases from V and 3 bases from J, with 16 bases between. In DNA, the CDR3 is TGCGCCAGCAGCTCCTTGGACAGTACCGGCTACGAGCAGTACTTC. The encoded protein is CASSSLDSTGYEQYF.

This clonotype was seen more than once but under ten times. The chain recombines TRBV10-3 with TRBJ2-7; a possible D gene is TRBD2 (5 bases). The CDR3 totals 13 residues. Per germline, CDR1 ENHRY and CDR2 SYGVKD. Trimming stripped 7 bases from V and 0 bases from J, with 10 bases between. CDR3 sequence: CAIKSGVSYEQYF. CDR3 bases: TGTGCCATCAAATCCGGGGTCTCCTACGAGCAGTACTTC.

The chain recombines TRBV6-4 with TRBJ2-1, with 7 bases that match TRBD2. Trimming removed 7 bases from V and 3 bases from J; junction bases left unmatched: 6. The CDR3 totals 14 residues. The germline CDR1 and CDR2 sequences are MRHNA and SNTAGT. The CDR3 bases are TGTGCCAGCAAAGCTAGCGGAATCTACAATGAGCAGTTCTTC. Its protein is CASKASGIYNEQFF.

The chain couples TRBV29-1 to TRBJ2-7; 9 bases match TRBD2. Germline loops: CDR1 SQVTM, CDR2 ANQGSEA. With 4 bases clipped from V and 3 bases from J, the junction kept 7 bases outside the gene matches. This CDR3 is 14 amino acids long. This chain's CDR3 is CSVVILAGYYEQYF. The CDR3, as DNA: TGCAGCGTTGTTATACTAGCGGGCTACTACGAGCAGTACTTC.

Ten or more counts support this clonotype. The chain recombines TRBV9 with TRBJ1-2; D is uncertain. V lost 4 bases and J 2 bases, leaving 6 bases between the germline ends. CDR1 and CDR2 from the germline V gene are SGDLS and YYNGEE. This CDR3 has 12 residues. The chain's CDR3 is CASSNSNYGYTF. DNA of the CDR3: TGTGCCAGCAGCAACTCAAACTATGGCTACACCTTC.

Ten or more counts support this clonotype. This CDR3 reads CSVIWTEDYEQYF. The DNA for the CDR3 is TGCAGCGTTATCTGGACGGAAGACTACGAGCAGTACTTC. The chain is built from TRBV29-1 and TRBJ2-7; D gene uncertain. From germline, CDR1 is SQVTM and CDR2 ANQGSEA. This CDR3 spans 13 amino acids. Between the trimmed V and J ends, which lost 5 bases and 3 bases, there was a span of 14 bases.

The chain joins TRBV20-1 to TRBJ2-1; 7 bases align to TRBD2. Germline V gives CDR1 DFQATT, CDR2 SNEGSKA (reference sequence). V trimming: 5 bases; J trimming: 0 bases; junction bases outside the gene matches: 4. CDR3 length equals 14 residues. The CDR3 protein is CSARRETSYNEQFF. DNA of the CDR3: TGCAGTGCTCGGCGGGAGACCTCCTACAATGAGCAGTTCTTC.